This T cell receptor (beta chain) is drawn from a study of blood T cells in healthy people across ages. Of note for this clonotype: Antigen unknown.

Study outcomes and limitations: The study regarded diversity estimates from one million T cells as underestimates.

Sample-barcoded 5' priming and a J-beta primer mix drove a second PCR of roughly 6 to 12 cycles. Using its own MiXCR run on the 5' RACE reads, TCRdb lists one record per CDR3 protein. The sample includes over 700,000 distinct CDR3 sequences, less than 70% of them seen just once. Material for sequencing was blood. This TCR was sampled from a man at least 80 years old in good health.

The DNA for the CDR3 is TGTGCCAGCAGTCAAATAGCGGGTACCCAAGAGACCCAGTACTTC. Translated: CASSQIAGTQETQYF. The chain links TRBV6-6 to TRBJ2-5, with 7 bases aligning to TRBD2. The ends lost 5 bases at V and 1 base at J; junction bases unmatched: 7. The V gene's germline CDR1 is MNHNY and CDR2 SVGAGI (reference sequence). The CDR3 runs to 15 residues.